This section outlines one TCR delta chain sequence together with its context. The translation of this DNA and the TCRdb protein of a much larger clone differ at residue 10, probably owing to a read error; the protein shown here is translated from the DNA. The sample originates from a study of γδ T cells in repeated Plasmodium falciparum infection. V lost 4 bases to trimming and J lost 0 bases; unmatched junction nucleotides: 34. The CDR3 sequence is 23 residues long. From germline, CDR1 is TVYSNPD and CDR2 GDNSRS (reference sequence). TCRdb processed the multiplex PCR reads again with the CATT caller. The sample has about 50,000 delta-chain clones, roughly 2% seen once. Gammadelta T cells were flow-sorted from PBMC into Vgamma9/Vdelta2+ and Vdelta2-negative populations for bulk analysis.

This sequence was found in a pool of human donors (malaria-infected and uninfected, not separated). The J gene is TRDJ1, the V gene TRDV3, with TRDD3 identical over 8 bases. No J gene was available from TCRdb, and it was assigned here by a germline match of the DNA. Sequencing was done on a sample of gamma-delta T cells from blood. DNA for the CDR3: TGTGCCTCCCTCAGTACTGGGGGGCAGATGGCGAAAGTGGGGGTGAGATACACCGATAAACTCATCTTT. Residues: CASLSTGGQMAKVGVRYTDKLIF.